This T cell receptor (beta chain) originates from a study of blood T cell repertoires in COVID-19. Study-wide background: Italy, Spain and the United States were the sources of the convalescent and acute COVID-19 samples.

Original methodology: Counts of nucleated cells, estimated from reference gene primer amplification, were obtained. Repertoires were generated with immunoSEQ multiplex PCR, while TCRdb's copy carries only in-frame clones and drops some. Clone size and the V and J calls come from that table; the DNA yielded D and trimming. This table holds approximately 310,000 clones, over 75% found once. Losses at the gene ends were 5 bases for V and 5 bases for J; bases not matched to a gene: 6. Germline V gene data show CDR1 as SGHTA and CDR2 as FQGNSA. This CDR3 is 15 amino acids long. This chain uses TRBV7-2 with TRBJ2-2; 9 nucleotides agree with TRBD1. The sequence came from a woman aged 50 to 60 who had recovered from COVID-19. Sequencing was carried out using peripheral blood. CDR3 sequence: CASSPGTGRTGELFF. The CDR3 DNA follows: TGTGCCAGCAGCCCAGGGACAGGGAGGACCGGGGAGCTGTTTTTT.